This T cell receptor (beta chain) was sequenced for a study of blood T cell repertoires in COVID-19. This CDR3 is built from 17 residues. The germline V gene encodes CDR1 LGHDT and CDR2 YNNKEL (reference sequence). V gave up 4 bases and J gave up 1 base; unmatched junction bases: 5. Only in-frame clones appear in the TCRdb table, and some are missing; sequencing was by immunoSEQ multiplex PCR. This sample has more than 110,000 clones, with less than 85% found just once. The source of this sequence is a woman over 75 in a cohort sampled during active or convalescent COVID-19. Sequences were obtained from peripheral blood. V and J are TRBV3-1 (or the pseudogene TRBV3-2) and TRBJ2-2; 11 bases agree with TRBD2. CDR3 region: CASSPTSGSRNTGELFF. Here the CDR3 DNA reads TGTGCCAGCAGCCCTACTAGCGGGAGTAGGAACACCGGGGAGCTGTTTTTT.